What follows are 5 T cell receptor beta chains derived from one specimen sequenced in a study of human T cells and chemical hapten exposure. Time point reported: pre-sensitization, week 0. This sample's treatment: therapeutic diphenylcyclopropenone sensitization with weekly scalp DPC. TCRdb processed the RACE reads anew with MiXCR; each CDR3 protein has one entry. The profile covers 65,000 to 90,000 distinct CDR3 sequences, with about 15% appearing a single time and approximately 4.5% taken by the ten largest. Here the sequenced sample was whole blood, taken in connection with sensitization to the hapten diphenylcyclopropenone (DPC). Receptor source: a woman aged 50 to 60 with alopecia areata. Some clones in this sample may be carry-over from other donors' samples.

The V gene is TRBV18, the J gene TRBJ2-7; 11 positions match TRBD2. V dropped 3 bases and J dropped 2; count of bases not matched to a gene: 3. CDR3 length equals 15 residues. In germline, CDR1 is KGHSH, CDR2 LQKENI. CDR3 DNA: TGTGCCAGCTCACCGACTAGCGGGGTAACCTACGAGCAGTACTTC. Translating it yields CASSPTSGVTYEQYF.

The DNA of the CDR3 is TGTGCCAGCAGCGTAACAGGTCGCTATGGCTACACCTTC. Translating it yields CASSVTGRYGYTF. The chain joins TRBV9 to TRBJ1-2, with a tentative D call TRBD1 (5 bases). Trimming cost V 1 base and J 4 bases, with 8 bases left between them. Per germline, CDR1 SGDLS and CDR2 YYNGEE. The CDR3 has 13 residues.

As DNA, the CDR3 is TGTGCCAGCAGCGCCCAGCTGCCGGGACTAGCGGACAATGAGCAGTTCTTC. It is translated as CASSAQLPGLADNEQFF. The rearrangement uses TRBV11-2 and TRBJ2-1; TRBD2 aligns across 11 bases. Germline V gives CDR1 SGHAT, CDR2 FQNNGV. The CDR3 consists of 17 residues. The trim removed 5 bases at V and 5 bases at J, leaving 11 bases unmatched.

At least ten counts were recorded for this clonotype. J is TRBJ1-2 and V is TRBV19; no clear D gene. Germline CDR1 LNHDA, CDR2 SQIVND (reference sequence). V lost 4 bases, J lost 4 bases, and 10 bases lay in between. CDR3 length: 13 residues. The CDR3 here is CASSTTGVYGYTF. CDR3 nucleotides: TGTGCCAGTAGTACCACTGGGGTCTATGGCTACACCTTC.

The chain couples TRBV3-1 to TRBJ2-7; D not certain. Trimming took 2 bases from V and 6 from J, leaving 8 bases between them. CDR3 length: 12 residues. Germline CDR1 is LGHDT and CDR2 is YNNKEL (reference sequence). CDR3 region: CASSQLGSEQYF. The CDR3 DNA is TGTGCCAGCAGCCAATTGGGCAGCGAGCAGTACTTC.